This T cell receptor (beta chain) emerged from a study of technical replicates of blood from a few donors. V lost 2 bases and J lost 7, with 13 bases in between. This CDR3 region has 15 residues. Germline CDR1 and CDR2: SGHRS and YFSETQ. Clones were sequenced by immunoSEQ multiplex PCR, and TCRdb holds only the in-frame ones, with some missing. The data hold approximately 82,000 clones, with roughly 94% observed a single time. The sample comprised T cells isolated from PBMCs. The receptor was derived from a human donor in good health. V is TRBV5-1 and J is TRBJ1-6, with D possibly matching TRBD1 (6 bases). This CDR3 is CASSFLGGANSPLHF. In DNA, the CDR3 is TGCGCCAGCAGCTTCCTAGGGGGGGCAAATTCACCCCTCCACTTT.